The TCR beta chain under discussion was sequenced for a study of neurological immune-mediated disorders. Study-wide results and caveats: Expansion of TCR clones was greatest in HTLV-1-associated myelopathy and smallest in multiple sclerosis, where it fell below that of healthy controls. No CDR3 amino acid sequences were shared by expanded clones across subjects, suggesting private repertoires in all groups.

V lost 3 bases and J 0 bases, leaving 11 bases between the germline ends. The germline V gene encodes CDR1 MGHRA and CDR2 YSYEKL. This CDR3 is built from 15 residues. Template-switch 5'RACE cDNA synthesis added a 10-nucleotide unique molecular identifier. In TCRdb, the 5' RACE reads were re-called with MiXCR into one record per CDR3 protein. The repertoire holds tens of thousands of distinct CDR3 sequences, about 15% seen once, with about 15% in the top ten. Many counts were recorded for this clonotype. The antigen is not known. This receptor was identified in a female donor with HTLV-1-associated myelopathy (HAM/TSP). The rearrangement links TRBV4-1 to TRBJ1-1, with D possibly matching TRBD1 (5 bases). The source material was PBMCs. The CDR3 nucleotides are TGCGCCAGCAGCCAGGAGACAGCTATGAACACTGAAGCTTTCTTT. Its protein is CASSQETAMNTEAFF.